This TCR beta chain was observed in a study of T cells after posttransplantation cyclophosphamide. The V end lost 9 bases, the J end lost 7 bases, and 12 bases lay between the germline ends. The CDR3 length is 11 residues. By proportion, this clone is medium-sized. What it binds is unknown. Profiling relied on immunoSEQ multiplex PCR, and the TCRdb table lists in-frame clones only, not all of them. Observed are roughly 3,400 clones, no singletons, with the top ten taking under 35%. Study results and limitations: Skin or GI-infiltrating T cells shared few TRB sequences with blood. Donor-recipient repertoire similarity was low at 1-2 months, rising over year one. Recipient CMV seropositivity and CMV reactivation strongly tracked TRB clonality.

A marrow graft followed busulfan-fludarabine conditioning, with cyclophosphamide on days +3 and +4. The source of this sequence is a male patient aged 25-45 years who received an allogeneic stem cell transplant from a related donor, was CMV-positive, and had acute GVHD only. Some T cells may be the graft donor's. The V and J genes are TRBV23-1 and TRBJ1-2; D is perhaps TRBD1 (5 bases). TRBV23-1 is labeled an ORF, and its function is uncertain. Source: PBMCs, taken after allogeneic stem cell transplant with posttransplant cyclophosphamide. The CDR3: CASPGKPGYTF. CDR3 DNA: TGCGCCAGTCCAGGGAAACCTGGCTACACCTTC.